One and the same sample provided the 26 T cell receptor beta chains below, sequenced in a study of PD-L1 blockade in urothelial cancer. Sequencing used immunoSEQ multiplex PCR; TCRdb keeps in-frame clones, though not all of them. The sample has 45,000 to 65,000 clones, around 82% seen once. The sample consisted of PBMCs, taken around atezolizumab (anti-PD-L1) treatment. These receptors all stem from a man between 40 and 49 years old with urothelial cancer.

CDR3 sequence: CASSEKPRTGRVTEAFF. CDR3 coding DNA: TGCGCCAGCAGTGAGAAGCCCAGGACAGGGAGGGTGACTGAAGCTTTCTTT. This chain connects TRBV10-1 to TRBJ1-1; 8 bases fit TRBD1. Unmatched junction bases numbered 13, after V lost 2 bases and J lost 5 bases. Per the germline V gene, CDR1 is WNHNN and CDR2 is SYGVQD (reference sequence). The length of the CDR3 is 17 residues.

This clone was seen a single time. The V call is TRBV11-3, the J call TRBJ2-7; 12 nucleotides line up with TRBD2. The J segment lost 2 bases and the V segment lost 5 bases, leaving 7 bases of the junction unmatched. The germline gives CDR1 SGHNT, CDR2 YENEEA. The CDR3 totals 16 residues. This chain's CDR3 is CASSPRTSGDPYEQYF. The CDR3 region has the DNA TGTGCCAGCAGCCCAAGGACTAGCGGGGACCCCTACGAGCAGTACTTC.

The genes are TRBV14 and TRBJ2-7; tentative D call: TRBD1 (6 bases). From germline, CDR1 is SGHDN and CDR2 FVKESK. V lost 8 bases to trimming and J lost 6 bases, with 11 bases between them. There are 11 residues in the CDR3. The CDR3 reads CASPSRGEQYF. The CDR3 region has the DNA TGTGCCAGCCCGAGCAGGGGCGAGCAGTACTTC.

The V gene is TRBV23-1, the J gene TRBJ2-5; TRBD2 might be the D (6 bases). TRBV23-1 carries the ORF label, with uncertain function. Trimming stripped 3 bases from V and 10 bases from J, with 15 bases between. The CDR3 spans 13 residues. The CDR3 nucleotides read TGCGCCAGCAGTCATCAGGGACTTCTAATCCAGTACTTC. It is translated as CASSHQGLLIQYF.

This clone was seen more than once but under ten times. The rearrangement links TRBV5-5 to TRBJ1-2; possibly TRBD1 for D (6 bases). The CDR3 totals 13 residues. Germline values: CDR1 SGHKS, CDR2 YYEKEE (reference sequence). The V end was cut by 0 bases, the J end by 7 bases, with 10 bases between. The CDR3 sequence: CASSLEQGLGYTF. In DNA, the CDR3 is TGTGCCAGCAGCTTGGAACAGGGTCTTGGCTACACCTTC.

The rearrangement links TRBV5-4 to TRBJ2-1; 12 bases agree with TRBD2. The CDR3 has 20 amino acids. Unmatched junction bases numbered 14, after V lost 4 bases and J lost 0 bases. Germline V gene sequence: CDR1 SGHNT, CDR2 YYREEE (reference sequence). The CDR3 loop is CASSKAQLAGGGSSYNEQFF. The DNA for the CDR3 is TGTGCCAGCAGCAAAGCCCAACTAGCGGGAGGAGGGAGCTCCTACAATGAGCAGTTCTTC.

The genes are TRBV9 and TRBJ1-2, with 9 nucleotides matching TRBD1. Germline loops: CDR1 SGDLS, CDR2 YYNGEE. After removal of 1 base from V and 3 bases from J, the junction contained 7 bases not matched to a gene. The CDR3 has 16 residues. The CDR3 DNA follows: TGTGCCAGCAGCGTAAGTTCCCGGGACAGGGACTATGGCTACACCTTC. Its translation: CASSVSSRDRDYGYTF.

The genes are TRBV9 and TRBJ1-2; TRBD1 matches 10 bases. V was pared by 3 bases and J by 6 bases, with 2 bases of the junction left unmatched. The germline CDR1 and CDR2 sequences are SGDLS and YYNGEE. The CDR3 length is 13 residues. The CDR3 reads CASSAGTGDGYTF. In DNA, the CDR3 is TGTGCCAGCAGCGCCGGGACAGGGGATGGCTACACCTTC.

The rearrangement joins TRBV7-3 to TRBJ2-1; 11 bases fit TRBD2. Germline V gene data show CDR1 as SGHTA and CDR2 as FQGTGA. This CDR3 is built from 16 residues. J gave up 8 bases and V 5 bases, and 11 bases lay outside the gene matches. In DNA form, the CDR3 reads TGTGCCAGCAGCCCTCCCGGGGTAGCGGGAGGGCATGAGCAGTTCTTC. This codes for CASSPPGVAGGHEQFF.

This chain connects TRBV28 to TRBJ1-2; 9 positions match TRBD1. The CDR3 totals 14 residues. The germline gives CDR1 MDHEN, CDR2 SYDVKM. V was pared by 6 bases and J by 5 bases, with 7 bases of the junction left unmatched. DNA for the CDR3: TGTGCCAGCAGCTTGACAGGGGGGGGATATGGCTACACCTTC. Encoded protein: CASSLTGGGYGYTF.

The sample holds a few counts of this clone. The J gene is TRBJ2-7, the V gene TRBV19; 8 nucleotides match TRBD1. Germline V gives CDR1 LNHDA, CDR2 SQIVND (reference sequence). J was trimmed by 1 base and V by 5 bases; bases with no gene match: 10. The CDR3 loop spans 16 amino acids. CDR3 nucleotides: TGTGCCAGTAGTCCTGGGTCCGGGACAGGTTCCTACGAGCAGTACTTC. It specifies CASSPGSGTGSYEQYF.

This chain uses TRBV2 with TRBJ1-2; D remains unclear. CDR1 and CDR2 from the germline V gene are SNHLY and FYNNEI. Deletions cut 6 bases from V and 4 bases from J, with 9 bases between. CDR3 size: 12 residues. This chain's CDR3 is CASSAGSYGYTF. The CDR3 bases are TGTGCCAGCAGCGCGGGGTCCTATGGCTACACCTTC. The full variable domain, its missing parts supplied by reference TRBV2 and TRBJ1-2, is EPEVTQTPSHQVTQMGQEVILRCVPISNHLYFYWYRQILGQKVEFLVSFYNNEISEKSEIFDDQFSVERPDGSNFTLKIRSTKLEDSAMYFCASSAGSYGYTFGSGTRLTVV.

V usage is TRBV15 and J usage is TRBJ2-5; possible D gene TRBD2, 6 bases. V shed 4 bases and J shed 5 bases, with 14 bases lying between them. CDR3 length: 14 residues. The V gene's germline CDR1 is LNHNV and CDR2 YYDKDF (reference sequence). The CDR3 nucleotides read TGTGCCACCAGCACCGGGGGTGGCACGGAGACCCAGTACTTC. This gives the protein CATSTGGGTETQYF.

The CDR3 spells CASSYLRTGHYEQYF. The CDR3 coding sequence is TGTGCCAGCAGTTATCTAAGGACAGGCCACTACGAGCAGTACTTC. V and J are TRBV28 and TRBJ2-7; 7 nucleotides align to TRBD1. There are 15 residues in the CDR3. CDR1 and CDR2 from the germline V gene are MDHEN and SYDVKM. V shed 4 bases, J shed 3 bases, and the junction held 9 bases outside the gene matches.

The chain employs TRBV30 and TRBJ1-3; TRBD1 matches at 8 bases. CDR3 size: 14 residues. Germline lookup yields CDR1 GTSNPN and CDR2 SVGIG (reference sequence). Losses at the gene ends were 5 bases for V and 0 bases for J; bases not matched to a gene: 3. Here the CDR3 DNA reads TGTGCCTGGTCGACAGGGGACTCTGGAAACACCATATATTTT. Translation: CAWSTGDSGNTIYF.

The chain has TRBV28 and TRBJ1-4; TRBD1 aligns across 7 bases. There are 14 residues in the CDR3. With 3 bases clipped from V and 3 bases from J, the junction kept 1 base outside the gene matches. Germline V gives CDR1 MDHEN, CDR2 SYDVKM. As DNA, the CDR3 is TGTGCCAGCAGTTTTCAGGGGGCTAATGAAAAACTGTTTTTT. It yields the protein CASSFQGANEKLFF.

This clone has just one count. The J gene is TRBJ2-5, the V gene TRBV18, with TRBD2 matching 8 bases. The CDR3 totals 15 residues. V lost 3 bases, J lost 1 base, and 4 bases stayed unmatched. Germline V gene data show CDR1 as KGHSH and CDR2 as LQKENI. Written as DNA, the CDR3 is TGTGCCAGCTCACCGCCTGCGGGAGGCCAAGAGACCCAGTACTTC. Its protein product is CASSPPAGGQETQYF.

The CDR3 DNA sequence: TGTGCCAGCAGCTTAGAGTTCAGCGTCTACGAGCAGTACTTC. It encodes CASSLEFSVYEQYF. J is TRBJ2-7 and V is TRBV11-2; D is unclear. Germline V gene lookup returns CDR1 SGHAT and CDR2 FQNNGV. V lost 0 bases to trimming and J lost 3 bases, with 9 bases between them. The CDR3 totals 14 residues.

This clone was observed a few times. The J gene is TRBJ2-7, the V gene TRBV5-5; D is unclear. Germline values: CDR1 SGHKS, CDR2 YYEKEE (reference sequence). The CDR3 consists of 14 residues. Trimming stripped 4 bases from V and 6 bases from J, with 17 bases between. As DNA, the CDR3 is TGTGCCAGCAGCGGCAGTCCAACGCTAGGCGAGCAGTACTTC. As protein: CASSGSPTLGEQYF.

The chain is built from TRBV6-1 and TRBJ1-2, with a possible D match to TRBD1 (5 bases). V dropped 2 bases and J dropped 0 bases, with 10 bases sitting between them. The CDR3 consists of 15 residues. Germline values: CDR1 MNHNS, CDR2 SASEGT. CDR3 nucleotides: TGTGCCAGCAGTGAAATTAGGGGCGCTAACTATGGCTACACCTTC. As protein: CASSEIRGANYGYTF.

V and J are TRBV27 and TRBJ2-3, with D possibly TRBD2 on 6 matching bases. The CDR3 has 16 residues. CDR1 and CDR2 from the germline V gene are MNHEY and SMNVEV (reference sequence). Trimming shortened V by 5 bases and J by 3 bases, and 18 bases separated the two germline ends. DNA for the CDR3: TGTGCCAGCAGTACCCAGTCGGGGGTGCATACAGATACGCAGTATTTT. Translated: CASSTQSGVHTDTQYF.

V usage is TRBV28 and J usage is TRBJ1-5; TRBD1 aligns across 7 bases. Germline CDR1 MDHEN, CDR2 SYDVKM. This CDR3 contains 13 residues. J lost 6 bases, V lost 6 bases, and 5 bases had no gene match. In DNA form, the CDR3 reads TGTGCCAGCAGCGATAGGGGGCGTCAGCCCCAGCATTTT. Encoded protein: CASSDRGRQPQHF.

The rearrangement joins TRBV7-8 to TRBJ2-2, with 9 nucleotides matching TRBD1. After removal of 4 bases from V and 4 bases from J, the junction contained 4 bases not matched to a gene. The length of the CDR3 is 15 residues. In germline, CDR1 is SGHVS, CDR2 FQNEAQ. CDR3 in DNA: TGTGCCAGCAGCTCCGGGACAGGGTCCACCGGGGAGCTGTTTTTT. This codes for CASSSGTGSTGELFF.

The rearrangement joins TRBV4-1 to TRBJ2-2, with 9 bases aligning to TRBD2. This CDR3 region has 17 residues. Germline V lookup: CDR1 MGHRA, CDR2 YSYEKL. V lost 4 bases, J lost 5 bases, and 11 bases stayed unmatched. As DNA, the CDR3 is TGCGCCAGCAGCCCGGGGACTAGCCGCGATTCAACCGGGGAGCTGTTTTTT. It specifies CASSPGTSRDSTGELFF.

This clone was counted a few times. J is TRBJ1-5 and V is TRBV4-3; TRBD1 matches at 9 bases. Germline assignment: CDR1 LGHNA and CDR2 YSLEER. J lost 2 bases, V lost 1 base, and 3 bases had no gene match. There are 16 residues in the CDR3. This CDR3 is CASSQGWDRGNQPQHF. In DNA form, the CDR3 reads TGCGCCAGCAGCCAAGGATGGGACAGGGGCAATCAGCCCCAGCATTTT.

In nucleotides, the CDR3 is TGCGCCAGCAGCCAAGGTGTCAGCGGGAGCTTCGACAATGAGCAGTTCTTC. This gives the protein CASSQGVSGSFDNEQFF. V gene TRBV4-3 combines with J gene TRBJ2-1; 8 bases are a match to TRBD2. Germline-derived CDR1 and CDR2 are LGHNA and YSLEER. The CDR3 is 17 residues long. With V trimmed by 1 base and J by 5 bases, 10 bases remained unmatched.